This T cell receptor (beta chain) is drawn from a study of cytomegalovirus exposure and HLA in healthy donors. Study results and caveats: In all likelihood, a cluster of highly shared sequence variants was a sequencing artifact. TCR association rates varied by HLA locus in a later analysis, with DRB1 highest and HLA-C lowest.

CDR1 is LNHDA and CDR2 is SQIVND in the germline V gene (reference sequence). This CDR3 has 13 amino acids. The V end lost 6 bases, the J end lost 3 bases, and 11 bases lay between the germline ends. Remarks on this clone: Antigen specificity is unknown.

The study ran its PCR with 60 Vbeta and 13 Jbeta primers. Using immunoSEQ multiplex PCR, the repertoire was profiled, and TCRdb retains in-frame clones only, with some absent. The sample yields 85,000 to 100,000 clones, 86% seen once. Material for sequencing was PBMCs. This chain links TRBV19 with TRBJ1-2; no firm D call. The receptor's source is a man under 40 in good health and CMV-seropositive. In nucleotides, the CDR3 is TGTGCCAGTAGACGTACAGCTGACTATGGCTACACCTTC. This sequence encodes CASRRTADYGYTF.